The 2 T cell receptor beta chains presented below share a single source sample, sequenced in a study of regulatory T cells in long-lasting Graves disease. Time point indicated: newly diagnosed GD, antithyroid drugs for less than 3 months. Preparation of the TCR library used RNA extracted from PBMCs. Arm-PCR of CDR3 regions with iRepertoire HTBI primers generated TCR beta libraries. TCRdb used MiXCR to reprocess the multiplex PCR reads, holding one entry per CDR3 protein. This sample has 450,000 to 600,000 distinct CDR3 sequences, with around 16% found just once. The same data also went into a second study, on T cells in Graves' hyperthyroidism and ophthalmopathy.

The sample here was peripheral blood mononuclear cells (PBMCs), taken at new diagnosis, from a patient treated with antithyroid drugs. These receptors were collected from a man aged 40-49 years with Graves disease.

This clonotype was observed many times. The CDR3 loop is CSARDRDAGHEQYF. The DNA of the CDR3 is TGCAGTGCTAGAGATCGGGACGCTGGCCACGAGCAGTACTTC. The chain couples TRBV20-1 to TRBJ2-7, with D perhaps given as TRBD1 or TRBD2 (5 bases each). The V end lost 0 bases, the J end lost 5 bases, and 14 bases lay between the germline ends. CDR1 is DFQATT and CDR2 is SNEGSKA in the germline V gene (reference sequence). The CDR3 covers 14 residues.

This clonotype has a count of ten or more. The chain uses TRBV27 and TRBJ2-1, with 10 positions matching TRBD2. CDR1 MNHEY and CDR2 SMNVEV come from the germline V gene (reference sequence). V lost 6 bases to trimming and J lost 6 bases; unmatched junction nucleotides: 11. The CDR3 is 16 amino acids. The CDR3 sequence is CASRPIAGGLSNEQFF. For the CDR3, the DNA is TGTGCCAGCAGACCCATAGCGGGAGGCCTCTCCAATGAGCAGTTCTTC.